Each of the 11 T cell receptor beta chains below was sequenced from the same sample in a study of blood T cell repertoires in COVID-19. Produced via immunoSEQ multiplex PCR; TCRdb's table is partial and in-frame only. The sample lists approximately 160,000 clones, approximately 85% occurring once. The specimen was peripheral blood. Source of these receptors: a man in his forties or fifties who had recovered from COVID-19.

This chain connects TRBV3-1 (or the pseudogene TRBV3-2) to TRBJ2-7, with 10 nucleotides matching TRBD1. CDR3 size: 11 residues. V was clipped by 4 bases and J by 12 bases; unmatched bases: 3. Germline CDR1 LGHDT, CDR2 YNNKEL (reference sequence). CDR3: CASSRQGARYF. DNA for the CDR3: TGTGCCAGCAGCCGACAGGGGGCGCGGTACTTC.

V and J are TRBV7-2 and TRBJ2-7; D is unclear. CDR3 size: 14 residues. V lost 3 bases and J 6 bases, leaving 15 bases between the germline ends. Germline-derived CDR1 and CDR2 are SGHTA and FQGNSA. CDR3 sequence (DNA): TGTGCCAGCAGCTTCGGAAGCGTACGACGCGAGCAGTACTTC. Protein sequence: CASSFGSVRREQYF.

This clone showed up just a few times. The V gene is TRBV4-3, the J gene TRBJ2-6, with D uncertain. Trimming shortened V by 5 bases and J by 3 bases, and 8 bases separated the two germline ends. CDR3 size: 14 residues. Germline V gene lookup returns CDR1 LGHNA and CDR2 YSLEER. The CDR3: CASSVDSGANVLTF. The CDR3 bases are TGCGCCAGCAGCGTCGATAGTGGGGCCAACGTCCTGACTTTC.

The J gene is TRBJ2-3, the V gene TRBV5-4; 11 bases map to TRBD2. Germline trimming cut 0 bases from V and 4 bases from J; bases unmatched to any gene: 7. CDR1 and CDR2 (germline): SGHNT, YYREEE (reference sequence). There are 17 residues in the CDR3. The DNA for the CDR3 is TGTGCCAGCAGCTTGGCCATTACTAGCGGGGGCCCAGATACGCAGTATTTT. Translating gives CASSLAITSGGPDTQYF.

This clone has just a few counts. V is TRBV6-2 or TRBV6-3 and J is TRBJ2-7, with D perhaps TRBD1 (5 bases). Trimming stripped 2 bases from V and 3 bases from J, with 8 bases between. There are 13 residues in the CDR3. From germline, CDR1 is MNHEY and CDR2 SVGEGT. The CDR3 spells CASSYKDIYEQYF. The DNA for the CDR3 is TGTGCCAGCAGTTACAAGGACATCTACGAGCAGTACTTC.

This clone was recorded a few times. The CDR3 DNA follows: TGTGCCAGCAGTGACTCCGGGACAGGGGGCACAGATACGCAGTATTTT. Translated: CASSDSGTGGTDTQYF. The V and J genes are TRBV6-4 and TRBJ2-3; 10 bases are a match to TRBD1. V gave up 0 bases and J gave up 1 base; unmatched junction bases: 1. The CDR3 runs to 16 residues. Germline assignment: CDR1 MRHNA and CDR2 SNTAGT.

At least ten counts were recorded for this clone. This chain connects TRBV5-1 to TRBJ1-2; weak D call: TRBD1 (6 bases). The CDR3 length is 12 residues. Looked up from germline, CDR1 is SGHRS and CDR2 is YFSETQ. Between the trimmed V and J ends, which lost 3 bases and 6 bases, there was a span of 9 bases. CDR3 nucleotide sequence: TGCGCCAGCAGCTCCGGACAGAATGGCTACACCTTC. Translation gives CASSSGQNGYTF.

V and J are TRBV12-3 or TRBV12-4 and TRBJ1-2, with 7 bases identical to TRBD1. The CDR3 has 13 amino acids. The V and J ends lost 3 bases and 6 bases, in that order; junction bases with no gene match: 4. Here the CDR3 reads CASSFGRGNGYTF. The CDR3 DNA follows: TGTGCCAGCAGTTTTGGCAGGGGGAATGGCTACACCTTC.

The chain uses TRBV15 and TRBJ2-6; maybe TRBD1 (6 bases). This CDR3 has 16 residues. The V end lost 0 bases, the J end lost 2 bases, and 8 bases lay between the germline ends. Germline V gene sequence: CDR1 LNHNV, CDR2 YYDKDF (reference sequence). The CDR3 loop reads CATSREQGPGANVLTF. The CDR3 nucleotides read TGTGCCACCAGCAGAGAACAGGGACCTGGGGCCAACGTCCTGACTTTC.

This clone was observed a single time. V usage is TRBV6-4 and J usage is TRBJ2-6; D gene unclear. This CDR3 has 12 amino acids. Deletions cut 10 bases from V and 5 bases from J, with 9 bases between. Per the germline V gene, CDR1 is MRHNA and CDR2 is SNTAGT. The CDR3 DNA reads TGTGCCACCCTTTCCTGGGCCAACGTCCTGACTTTC. Its protein product is CATLSWANVLTF.

The chain couples TRBV3-1 (or the pseudogene TRBV3-2) to TRBJ1-2; 9 bases fit TRBD1. CDR3 length equals 14 residues. Germline trimming cut 3 bases from V and 6 bases from J; bases unmatched to any gene: 5. Looked up from germline, CDR1 is LGHDT and CDR2 is YNNKEL (reference sequence). The CDR3 is CASSHRDRADGYTF. The CDR3, as DNA: TGTGCCAGCAGCCACCGGGACAGGGCTGATGGCTACACCTTC.